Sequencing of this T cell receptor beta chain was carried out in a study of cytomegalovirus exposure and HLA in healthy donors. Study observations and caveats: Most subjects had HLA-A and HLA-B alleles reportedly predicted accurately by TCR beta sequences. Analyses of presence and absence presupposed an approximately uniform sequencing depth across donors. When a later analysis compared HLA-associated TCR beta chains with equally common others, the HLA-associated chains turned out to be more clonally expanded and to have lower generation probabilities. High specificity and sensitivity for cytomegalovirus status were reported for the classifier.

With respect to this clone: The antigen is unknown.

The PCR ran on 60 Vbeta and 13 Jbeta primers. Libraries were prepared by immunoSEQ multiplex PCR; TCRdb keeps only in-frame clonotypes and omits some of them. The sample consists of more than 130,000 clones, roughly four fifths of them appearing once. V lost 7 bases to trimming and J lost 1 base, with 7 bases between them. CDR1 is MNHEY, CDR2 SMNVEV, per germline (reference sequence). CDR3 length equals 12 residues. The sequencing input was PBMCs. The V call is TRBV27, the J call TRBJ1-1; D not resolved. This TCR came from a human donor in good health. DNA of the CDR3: TGTGCCAGCACCCCTAGGAACACTGAAGCTTTCTTT. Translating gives CASTPRNTEAFF.